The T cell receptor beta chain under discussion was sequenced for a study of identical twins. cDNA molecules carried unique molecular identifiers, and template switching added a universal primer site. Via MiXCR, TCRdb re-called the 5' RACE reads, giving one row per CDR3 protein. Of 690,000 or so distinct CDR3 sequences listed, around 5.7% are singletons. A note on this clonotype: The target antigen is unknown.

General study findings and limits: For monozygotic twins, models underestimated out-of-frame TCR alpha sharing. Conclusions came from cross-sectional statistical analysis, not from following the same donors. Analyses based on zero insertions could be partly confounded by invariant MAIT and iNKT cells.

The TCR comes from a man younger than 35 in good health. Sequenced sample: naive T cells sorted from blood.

The CDR3 DNA is TGTGCAAGTCGCTTAGCTCTCATTATCTGGACAGAGGCTCTTAGGGTCGAGCAGTACGTC. Amino acid sequence: CASRLALIIWTEALRVEQYV. V gene TRBV12-2 combines with J gene TRBJ2-7; the table's D call, TRBD1, was not checked against the DNA. TRBV12-2 is a listed pseudogene. The CDR3 is 20 amino acids.